This TCR beta chain was recorded in a study of neoadjuvant anti-PD-1 for oral cavity cancer. Study overall: Around day 43, patients without progression received a fourth nivolumab dose before surgery.

The repertoire was sequenced with immunoSEQ multiplex PCR; TCRdb's copy has only in-frame clones and lacks some. The sample lists over 10,000 clones, over 60% seen once, with 2% to 3% in the top ten. Blood cells were analyzed directly, without culture or expansion. CDR1 and CDR2 (germline): MDHEN, SYDVKM. The CDR3 contains 15 residues. With 3 bases removed from V and 5 bases from J, the gap between germline ends came to 13 bases. This specimen consisted of PBMCs, obtained before nivolumab (anti-PD-1) treatment. The V and J genes are TRBV28 and TRBJ1-4, with a possible D match to TRBD1 (6 bases). The TCR sequence derives from a person aged 35-80 years with oral cavity squamous cell carcinoma. The CDR3 loop is CASSFPTGLNEKLFF. For the CDR3, the DNA is TGTGCCAGCAGTTTTCCCACAGGGTTAAATGAAAAACTGTTTTTT.